Each of the 23 T cell receptor beta chains below was sequenced from the same sample in a study of blood T cell dynamics during melanoma immunotherapy. Profiling relied on immunoSEQ multiplex PCR, and the TCRdb table lists in-frame clones only, not all of them. This table holds roughly 10,000 clones, around 85% found once. As to time point: week 3, after first cycle of checkpoint inhibitor. The specimen comprised blood, sampled from a patient treated with checkpoint blockade. These receptors were taken from a human donor with melanoma.

V is TRBV7-2 and J is TRBJ2-3, with D perhaps matching TRBD1 or TRBD2 (5 bases each). The CDR3 has 15 amino acids. Trimming took 4 bases from V and 4 from J, leaving 15 bases between them. Germline values: CDR1 SGHTA, CDR2 FQGNSA. For the CDR3, the DNA is TGTGCCAGCAGCTGGGACCGACGAAAGGCAGATACGCAGTATTTT. Translated: CASSWDRRKADTQYF.

V is TRBV5-1 and J is TRBJ2-1; 10 nucleotides align to TRBD2. V was pared by 3 bases and J by 8 bases, with 5 bases of the junction left unmatched. Germline V gene sequence: CDR1 SGHRS, CDR2 YFSETQ. This CDR3 has 14 amino acids. The CDR3 sequence is CASSWGLASDEQFF. CDR3 DNA sequence: TGCGCCAGCAGCTGGGGACTAGCGTCGGATGAGCAGTTCTTC.

The genes are TRBV9 and TRBJ2-1; no clear D. Per germline, CDR1 SGDLS and CDR2 YYNGEE. V lost 3 bases and J 6 bases, leaving 10 bases between the germline ends. CDR3 length: 13 residues. The CDR3 is CASSGFRRNEQFF. The DNA of the CDR3 is TGTGCCAGCAGCGGATTCCGTCGCAATGAGCAGTTCTTC. The whole variable domain, remainder taken from reference TRBV9 and TRBJ2-1, is DSGVTQTPKHLITATGQRVTLRCSPRSGDLSVYWYQQSLDQGLQFLIQYYNGEERAKGNILERFSAQQFPDLHSELNLSSLELGDSALYFCASSGFRRNEQFFGPGTRLTVL.

The V and J genes are TRBV9 and TRBJ1-2, with D maybe TRBD1 (5 bases). Germline V gene sequence: CDR1 SGDLS, CDR2 YYNGEE. Between the trimmed V and J ends, which lost 4 bases and 4 bases, there was a span of 20 bases. This CDR3 region has 16 residues. CDR3 DNA sequence: TGTGCCAGCAGCCCGGTCAGGGACGGCTACCTCTATGGCTACACCTTC. This codes for CASSPVRDGYLYGYTF.

The V gene is TRBV2, the J gene TRBJ1-1; the D is unclear. CDR3 size: 16 residues. V lost 3 bases, J lost 4 bases, and 18 bases lay in between. Germline assignment: CDR1 SNHLY and CDR2 FYNNEI. This chain's CDR3 is CASSDAGVRLGTEAFF. DNA for the CDR3: TGTGCCAGCAGTGACGCCGGGGTCAGGCTGGGCACTGAAGCTTTCTTT.

This chain links TRBV28 with TRBJ2-6; no reliable D call. Germline values: CDR1 MDHEN, CDR2 SYDVKM. This CDR3 comprises 15 residues. The V gene lost 3 bases and the J gene lost 0 bases, with 6 bases spanning the gap. The CDR3 coding sequence is TGTGCCAGCAGTTTGGTCAGCTCTGGGGCCAACGTCCTGACTTTC. Translation: CASSLVSSGANVLTF.

The genes are TRBV6-1 and TRBJ1-4; D remains unclear. Germline assignment: CDR1 MNHNS and CDR2 SASEGT. V was pared by 6 bases and J by 10 bases, with 9 bases between. This CDR3 region has 11 residues. CDR3 sequence reads: CASRGSGKLFF. For the CDR3, the DNA is TGTGCCAGCAGAGGCTCGGGAAAACTGTTTTTT.

This chain's CDR3 is CASSSQGSVNTEAFF. As DNA, the CDR3 is TGTGCCAGCAGTTCCCAGGGATCCGTGAACACTGAAGCTTTCTTT. The rearrangement uses TRBV6-1 and TRBJ1-1, with a possible D match to TRBD1 (5 bases). This CDR3 region has 15 residues. In germline, CDR1 is MNHNS, CDR2 SASEGT. Trimming removed 5 bases from V and 0 bases from J, with 13 bases in between.

The chain has TRBV5-6 and TRBJ2-7; 9 bases agree with TRBD2. Per the germline V gene, CDR1 is SGHDT and CDR2 is YYEEEE. The CDR3 covers 15 residues. Losses at the gene ends were 0 bases for V and 0 bases for J; bases not matched to a gene: 1. CDR3 bases: TGTGCCAGCAGCTTGGTTAGCGGGAGCTCCTACGAGCAGTACTTC. Encoded protein: CASSLVSGSSYEQYF.

The rearrangement links TRBV4-1 to TRBJ2-5, with 16 bases matching TRBD2. Germline V gene lookup returns CDR1 MGHRA and CDR2 YSYEKL. The V gene end was trimmed by 4 bases and the J gene end by 5 bases; junction bases not matched to a gene: 10. The CDR3 has 18 residues. The CDR3, as DNA: TGCGCCAGCAGCCCGGGACTAGCGGGAGGGCCTCTTGAGGAGACCCAGTACTTC. This codes for CASSPGLAGGPLEETQYF.

Notes on this clone: Germline is not matched at one junction end, which may reflect a read error. V is TRBV5-8 and J is TRBJ2-7; TRBD1 agrees at 7 bases. The CDR3 has 15 residues. CDR1 SGHTS and CDR2 YDEGEE come from the germline V gene. CDR3 in amino acids: CASSLGPGQSYEQYF. Written as DNA, the CDR3 is TGTGCCAGCAGTTTGGGACCGGGACAGTCCTACGAGCAGTACTTC.

The chain is built from TRBV5-4 and TRBJ2-1; the match to TRBD2 covers 8 bases. V was pared by 2 bases and J by 5 bases, with 9 bases of the junction left unmatched. Germline-derived CDR1 and CDR2 are SGHNT and YYREEE (reference sequence). CDR3 length: 16 amino acids. This CDR3 reads CASSFEGGRIDNEQFF. The CDR3 DNA reads as TGTGCCAGCAGCTTCGAGGGCGGGAGGATAGACAATGAGCAGTTCTTC.

The V gene is TRBV23-1, the J gene TRBJ1-4; D ambiguous. TRBV23-1 is identified as an open reading frame with a role that is uncertain. The CDR3 loop spans 14 amino acids. Written as DNA, the CDR3 is TGCACCAATGGGAGGGAGAGTACTAATGAAAAACTGTTTTTT. As protein: CTNGRESTNEKLFF.

The chain has TRBV7-6 and TRBJ2-2, with D possibly matching TRBD1 (7 bases). The germline V and J ends were trimmed by 1 base and 6 bases, with 12 bases remaining between them. The CDR3 covers 15 residues. Germline-derived CDR1 and CDR2 are SGHVS and FNYEAQ. CDR3 DNA sequence: TGTGCCAGCAGCTTAGGGGCCAGGGGGGCCGGGGAGCTGTTTTTT. It yields the protein CASSLGARGAGELFF.

The gene calls are TRBV27 and TRBJ1-2, with 8 bases fitting TRBD1. Germline assignment: CDR1 MNHEY and CDR2 SMNVEV (reference sequence). The CDR3 has 14 residues. J gave up 4 bases and V 2 bases, and 3 bases lay outside the gene matches. The CDR3 region has the DNA TGTGCCAGCAGTTTACAGGGGGCCGGCTATGGCTACACCTTC. Its protein product is CASSLQGAGYGYTF.

This clone was seen just once. This chain connects TRBV7-9 to TRBJ2-3, with 10 bases aligning to TRBD2. The trim removed 1 base at V and 4 bases at J, leaving 11 bases unmatched. Germline V gives CDR1 SEHNR, CDR2 FQNEAQ (reference sequence). The CDR3 runs to 18 residues. The CDR3 coding sequence is TGTGCCAGCAGCTTAGAGTCTAGCGGGAGAGGCGGGGCAGATACGCAGTATTTT. Amino acids: CASSLESSGRGGADTQYF.

The gene calls are TRBV5-4 and TRBJ2-7, with 9 positions matching TRBD2. CDR3 length equals 17 residues. Germline V gives CDR1 SGHNT, CDR2 YYREEE (reference sequence). With 4 bases clipped from V and 3 bases from J, the junction kept 14 bases outside the gene matches. The CDR3 is CASSPPRGLAPLYEQYF. CDR3 coding DNA: TGTGCCAGCAGCCCACCTAGGGGACTAGCACCCCTCTACGAGCAGTACTTC.

The chain is built from TRBV6-9 and TRBJ2-3, with a tentative D call TRBD2 (6 bases). The CDR3 is 15 amino acids. CDR1 and CDR2 from the germline V gene are MNHGY and SVAAGI. Deletions cut 3 bases from V and 4 bases from J, with 14 bases between. CDR3 amino acids: CASSYGAGRADTQYF. The DNA for the CDR3 is TGTGCCAGCAGTTACGGGGCGGGAAGGGCAGATACGCAGTATTTT.

The CDR3 DNA reads TGTGCCAGCTCGGTGGGACCAAACACCGGGGAGCTGTTTTTT. Translation gives CASSVGPNTGELFF. This chain links TRBV28 with TRBJ2-2; the D gene could be TRBD1 or TRBD2 (5 bases each). The CDR3 loop spans 14 amino acids. V lost 8 bases, J lost 2 bases, and 12 bases lay in between. CDR1 MDHEN and CDR2 SYDVKM come from the germline V gene.

This clone appeared a few times. The V and J genes are TRBV7-2 and TRBJ1-1, with D unclear. The V and J ends lost 5 bases and 2 bases respectively, with 9 bases between them. In germline, CDR1 is SGHTA, CDR2 FQGNSA. The length of the CDR3 is 13 residues. CDR3 bases: TGTGCCAGCAGCCTTACAGAAAACACTGAAGCTTTCTTT. Amino acid sequence: CASSLTENTEAFF.

The chain links TRBV2 to TRBJ1-3; 10 bases fit TRBD1. V trimming: 5 bases; J trimming: 0 bases; junction bases outside the gene matches: 4. Germline V gene data show CDR1 as SNHLY and CDR2 as FYNNEI. The length of the CDR3 is 16 residues. The DNA of the CDR3 is TGTGCCAGCAGTTCTGACAGGGGGCACTCTGGAAACACCATATATTTT. Its translation: CASSSDRGHSGNTIYF.

A few counts support this clone. This chain uses TRBV5-5 with TRBJ1-5, with D unclear. Trimming stripped 1 base from V and 0 bases from J, with 5 bases between. This CDR3 has 14 amino acids. Germline V gene lookup returns CDR1 SGHKS and CDR2 YYEKEE (reference sequence). CDR3 DNA: TGTGCCAGCAGCTTGTGGCCTAGCAATCAGCCCCAGCATTTT. As protein: CASSLWPSNQPQHF.

The rearrangement joins TRBV5-1 to TRBJ2-2; the D gene is possibly TRBD1 (5 bases). Trimming removed 4 bases at V and 2 bases at J, with 9 bases between. Germline CDR1 and CDR2: SGHRS and YFSETQ. The CDR3 runs to 14 residues. This CDR3 is CASSPTENTGELFF. The CDR3 nucleotides read TGCGCCAGCAGCCCGACAGAAAACACCGGGGAGCTGTTTTTT.